The TCR beta chain under discussion was sequenced for a study of cytomegalovirus exposure and HLA in healthy donors. For this clone: Its antigen remains unidentified.

Donors had nominal health at sampling but likely had unrecorded immune exposures. The CDR3 is made up of 15 amino acids. V trimming: 3 bases; J trimming: 3 bases; junction bases outside the gene matches: 2. CDR1 and CDR2 from the germline V gene are SGHRS and YFSETQ. Broader study findings: Cytomegalovirus association was assigned to approximately 160 TCR beta chains. A link between a missense DCLRE1C variant and TCR beta V- and J-gene trimming emerged from a later analysis. Most TCR beta V segments were productive about 90% or about 30% of the time in an earlier analysis.

The primer mix had 60 Vbeta and 13 Jbeta primers. The table came from immunoSEQ multiplex PCR; TCRdb's copy has only in-frame clones and leaves some out. The table has 95,000 to 150,000 clones, approximately 66% seen once. This sequence originates from a woman aged 40 to 55 in good health and CMV-seropositive. V gene TRBV5-1 combines with J gene TRBJ2-1, with 11 bases matching TRBD2. Sequencing was carried out using PBMCs. The CDR3 sequence: CASSSGTSGYNEQFF. The DNA for the CDR3 is TGCGCCAGCAGCTCCGGGACTAGCGGCTACAATGAGCAGTTCTTC.